A single TCR beta chain is shown here with its context. Its antigen is unidentified. This record belongs to a study of long-term antiretroviral therapy in people with HIV. People in the study who had HIV all got their treatment in the United States. Sequencing used immunoSEQ v3.0 at survey level. Some clones are missing from TCRdb's copy, which holds only in-frame ones; the method was immunoSEQ multiplex PCR. The sample yields fewer than 35,000 clones, 85% seen once. The study's findings and limits: Despite increasing after ART, diversity remained lower than that of transplant donor controls.

Germline V gene data show CDR1 as SNHLY and CDR2 as FYNNEI. The CDR3 length is 14 residues. V was shortened by 7 bases and J by 2 bases, with 12 bases between the two germline ends. This specimen was unsorted PBMCs, taken about 3.4 years after starting antiretroviral therapy. The V gene is TRBV2, the J gene TRBJ1-5, with D maybe TRBD1 (6 bases). The receptor's source is a man between 18 and 29 years old with HIV. The CDR3 DNA reads as TGTGCCAGCACCCCGGACAGCGGCAATCAGCCCCAGCATTTT. Amino acids: CASTPDSGNQPQHF.